Each of the 3 T cell receptor beta chains below was sequenced from the same sample in a study of cytomegalovirus exposure and HLA in healthy donors. Primers for the PCR totalled 60 Vbeta and 13 Jbeta. Profiling relied on immunoSEQ multiplex PCR, and the TCRdb table lists in-frame clones only, not all of them. The ten top clones account for under 1%, within a sample of around 210,000 clones. The sequenced sample was PBMCs. The receptors here all came from a woman in her twenties or thirties in good health and CMV-seropositive.

The V gene is TRBV18, the J gene TRBJ2-1; 10 bases are shared with TRBD1. CDR1 and CDR2 (germline): KGHSH, LQKENI. Losses at the gene ends were 2 bases for V and 8 bases for J; bases not matched to a gene: 9. The CDR3 spans 16 residues. CDR3 DNA: TGTGCCAGCTCACCAAGAGGGACAGGGGTCTTGGATGAGCAGTTCTTC. It encodes CASSPRGTGVLDEQFF.

This chain connects TRBV7-9 to TRBJ2-1; TRBD2 aligns across 14 bases. The V gene's germline CDR1 is SEHNR and CDR2 FQNEAQ (reference sequence). CDR3 size: 17 residues. J lost 5 bases, V lost 2 bases, and 5 bases had no gene match. CDR3 bases: TGTGCCAGCAGCTTACGTGGGACTAGCGGGAGCCACAATGAGCAGTTCTTC. Protein product: CASSLRGTSGSHNEQFF.

This sequence joins TRBV2 and TRBJ1-5; possibly TRBD1 for D (5 bases). V shed 6 bases and J shed 2 bases, with 14 bases lying between them. The CDR3 has 15 residues. The V gene's germline CDR1 is SNHLY and CDR2 FYNNEI. This chain's CDR3 is CASRYSREGNQPQHF. As DNA, the CDR3 is TGTGCCAGCAGATACTCCAGGGAAGGCAATCAGCCCCAGCATTTT.